Detailed here is one T cell receptor (beta chain). Which antigen it targets is not known. Base-call qualities are not available, and no considerably larger clone is one nucleotide away. The CDR3 spans 14 residues, from the cysteine through the phenylalanine. Kept here is only the CDR3 DNA, which spans 42 bases and is read in frame from base 1. Trimming takes 1 base from V and 4 bases from J, and the germline ends sit 10 bases apart. From the germline V gene, CDR1 is SGHTA and CDR2 is FQGNSA. The immunoSEQ Assay, a bias-controlled multiplex PCR, was used to amplify TCRbeta CDR3 regions from genomic DNA. Concerning the study's data processing: Within the assay, amplification of reference gene primers was used to estimate how many nucleated cells each sample contained. To quantify the absolute abundance of each unique TCRbeta CDR3 rearrangement, sequence reads were collapsed and filtered. Productive Simpson clonality was computed per sample as the square root of Simpson's diversity index over productive rearrangements. Drawn from immuneACCESS, this table holds only the in-frame rearrangements with V and J called that TCRdb kept. Clones are partly lost; checked studies trace under half to an unresolved V gene and leave the rest unexplained. V, J and clone size reflect that table, while D and trimming were determined from the DNA. For this sample there are approximately 210,000 clones; just over 85% appear just once. Around a tenth of the sample comes from the top ten.

In Seattle, one collaborating source enrolled patients while the infection was active and tracked those patients longitudinally over the course of disease. Whole blood was collected in K2EDTA tubes by collaborating institutions according to the institutions' own protocols. For TCRbeta analysis, collaborators shipped samples in one of three forms: frozen whole blood, isolated PBMCs, or DNA extracted from either of those sample types. This specimen belongs to a study of blood T cell repertoires in COVID-19 (dated by TCRdb to 2019 to 2021). A note on the overall study: Collaborator samples came from the United States, Italy and Spain and covered acute and convalescent phases of COVID-19. Where available, HLA class I and class II types were taken from metadata supplied by the sample provider and were not determined by assay-based typing. The samples were drawn from two sources: the first 160 participants of the ongoing ImmuneRACE study, and fewer than 1,500 subjects contributed by 6 global collaborators. The prospective study material was composed of cDNA or gDNA derived from T cells, B-cell-depleted T cells, or PBMCs. The sample metadata nearly always contained a de-identified subject ID, COVID-19 status, age in years and sex. A freely available public database, intended as a resource for researchers studying the immune response to SARS-CoV-2, is where the repertoires were released. Deeply sampled blood TCRbeta repertoires from subjects exposed to, actively infected with, or recovered from COVID-19 were included in the dataset.

What the authors observed across the whole study: Clinical and demographic metadata were provided uncurated, with the amount varying by source and participant.

The source of this sequence is a man between 50 and 59 years old with COVID-19, enrolled during active disease. This chain joins TRBV7-2 to TRBJ1-2; a tentative D call is TRBD1 (6 bases match). The specimen was peripheral blood. The CDR3: CASSLGTAAYGYTF. The nucleotides are TGTGCCAGCAGCTTAGGGACAGCCGCCTATGGCTACACCTTC. The CDR3, completed at both ends by the reference TRBV7-2 and TRBJ1-2 genes, gives the full variable domain GAGVSQSPSNKVTEKGKDVELRCDPISGHTALYWYRQSLGQGLEFLIYFQGNSAPDKSGLPSDRFSAERTGGSVSTLTIQRTQQEDSAVYLCASSLGTAAYGYTFGSGTRLTVV.